Given below is one T cell receptor beta chain in context. Its specificity is unknown. The treatment here: oral pan-JAK inhibitor, 5-10 mg twice daily. This sample is part of a study of CD8+ T cells in alopecia areata. About the research overall: Tofacitinib administration to treated patients was oral, at 5 to 10 mg twice daily.

Study-wide results and limits: Many expanded lesional clones persisted in scalp and blood during tofacitinib. Lesional tissue from the scalp (especially in alopecia totalis/universalis) showed higher clonality than normal scalp.

Extraction of RNA preceded its reverse transcription into cDNA, which served as the sequencing template. Assay used: immunoSEQ multiplex PCR; TCRdb lists only in-frame clones, some missing. In the table there are a few hundred thousand clones, 30% to 40% of which are singletons. The receptor was derived from a human donor with alopecia areata. Sequencing used CD4+ T cells sorted from blood, obtained at approximately week 30, from a patient treated with tofacitinib.

CDR3 bases: TGCGCCAGCGGACGGACAGCCCAACCCCAAGGCTACACCTTC. Translation: CASGRTAQPQGYTF. The rearrangement uses TRBV5-1 and TRBJ1-2; D may be TRBD1 (6 bases). The CDR3 sequence is 14 residues long. Trimming removed 7 bases from V and 8 bases from J, with 21 bases in between. Germline CDR1 and CDR2: SGHRS and YFSETQ.